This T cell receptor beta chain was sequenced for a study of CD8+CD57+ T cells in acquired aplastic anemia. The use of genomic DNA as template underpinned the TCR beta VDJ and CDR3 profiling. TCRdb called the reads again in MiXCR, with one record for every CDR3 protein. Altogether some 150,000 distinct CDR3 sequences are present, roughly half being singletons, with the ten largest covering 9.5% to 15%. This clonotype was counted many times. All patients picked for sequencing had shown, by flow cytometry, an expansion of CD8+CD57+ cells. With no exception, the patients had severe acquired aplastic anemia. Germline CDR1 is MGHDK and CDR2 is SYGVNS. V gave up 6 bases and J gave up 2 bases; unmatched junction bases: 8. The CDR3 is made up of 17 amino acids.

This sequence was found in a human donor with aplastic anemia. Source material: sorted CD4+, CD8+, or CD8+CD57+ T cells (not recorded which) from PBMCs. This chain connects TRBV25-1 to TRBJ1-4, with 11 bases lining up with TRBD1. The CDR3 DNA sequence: TGTGCCAGCAGCCTCCGGGACAGGGGGAGCACTAATGAAAAACTGTTTTTT. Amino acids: CASSLRDRGSTNEKLFF.